Here is one T cell receptor (beta chain) with its context. Its antigen remains unidentified. Vbeta (60) and Jbeta (13) primers were used in the PCR. Data came from immunoSEQ multiplex PCR; TCRdb stores just in-frame clones and leaves some out. Of more than 85,000 clones in the sample, 76% are singletons; the top ten hold approximately 2%. The source of the sample is a study of cytomegalovirus exposure and HLA in healthy donors. Germline values: CDR1 SGHTS, CDR2 YDEGEE. The ends lost 4 bases at V and 2 bases at J; junction bases unmatched: 10. The CDR3 length is 16 residues. Notes on the study in general: Accurate HLA-A and HLA-B prediction from TCR beta sequences was reported for most subjects. The number of N-insertions in an Asian-associated ancestry cluster was reportedly below the approximately 700-donor mean in a later analysis.

The chain recombines TRBV5-8 with TRBJ1-2; 8 positions agree with TRBD1. This sequence originates from a man between 35 and 55 years old in good health and CMV-seronegative. Sequenced input: PBMCs. The CDR3 spells CASSATGTGQNYGYTF. DNA for the CDR3: TGTGCCAGCAGCGCCACCGGGACAGGACAGAACTATGGCTACACCTTC.